These 21 T cell receptor beta chains came from one sample sequenced in a study of beta chain features in type 1 diabetes. Study-level points and caveats: People with Type 1 diabetes carried modestly yet significantly shorter TCRB CDR3s in all four CD4+ subsets.

Isolated RNA was reverse transcribed in full, so expressed TCRB transcripts were sequenced. Using immunoSEQ multiplex PCR, the repertoire was profiled, and TCRdb retains in-frame clones only, with some absent. The table lists under 400,000 clones, over 10% of them singletons. Antigens for these TCRs are unknown. The sample was naive CD4+ T cells from blood. Source of these receptors: a woman between 18 and 30 years old with type 1 diabetes.

Comment on this clone: The junction departs from the called germline gene at one end, perhaps through a read error. The CDR3 is CASSLGGTGTGETQYF. CDR3 sequence (DNA): TGTGCTAGCAGCTTAGGAGGGACAGGGACGGGAGAGACCCAGTACTTC. The rearrangement links TRBV7-7 to TRBJ2-5; 9 bases are shared with TRBD1. CDR1 is SSHAT, CDR2 FNYEAQ, per germline (reference sequence). The CDR3 contains 16 residues.

This chain joins TRBV29-1 and TRBJ1-1, with 9 nucleotides matching TRBD1. J lost 6 bases, V lost 6 bases, and 2 bases had no gene match. The germline CDR1 and CDR2 sequences are SQVTM and ANQGSEA. This CDR3 region has 11 residues. CDR3 amino acids: CSVDRGAEAFF. For the CDR3, the DNA is TGCAGCGTGGACAGGGGCGCTGAAGCTTTCTTT.

Turning to this clone: Other DNA sequences in this specimen translate into the identical CDR3. This sequence joins TRBV18 and TRBJ1-2, with 7 positions matching TRBD1. The germline gives CDR1 KGHSH, CDR2 LQKENI. The CDR3 has 13 residues. V shed 3 bases, J shed 4 bases, and the junction held 2 bases outside the gene matches. The CDR3 DNA reads TGTGCCAGCTCACCTAGGGACAGCTATGGCTACACCTTC. This encodes CASSPRDSYGYTF. Full variable domain (remainder filled in from reference TRBV18 and TRBJ1-2): NAGVMQNPRHLVRRRGQEARLRCSPMKGHSHVYWYRQLPEEGLKFMVYLQKENIIDESGMPKERFSAEFPKEGPSILRIQQVVRGDSAAYFCASSPRDSYGYTFGSGTRLTVV.

The chain has TRBV9 and TRBJ1-1; 7 positions agree with TRBD1. Germline V gene sequence: CDR1 SGDLS, CDR2 YYNGEE. The CDR3 consists of 14 residues. V was pared by 4 bases and J by 3 bases, with 6 bases of the junction left unmatched. The DNA for the CDR3 is TGTGCCAGCAGCCCCCGGGGGACAGACACTGAAGCTTTCTTT. Translation: CASSPRGTDTEAFF.

The rearrangement links TRBV7-3 to TRBJ2-5, with 9 bases aligning to TRBD2. Trimming at V came to 5 bases and at J to 4 bases, leaving 11 bases not matched to a gene. This CDR3 contains 16 residues. Germline CDR1 and CDR2: SGHTA and FQGTGA. The CDR3 nucleotides read TGTGCCAGCAGCCCCCACGCGATGCGGGGGGGAGAGACCCAGTACTTC. Translation: CASSPHAMRGGETQYF.

This clone has just a few counts. The chain joins TRBV7-3 to TRBJ2-1; 7 bases line up with TRBD2. V lost 2 bases, J lost 5 bases, and 0 bases stayed unmatched. The germline V gene has CDR1 SGHTA and CDR2 FQGTGA. There are 13 residues in the CDR3. The CDR3 loop is CASSLGRDNEQFF. The CDR3 coding sequence is TGTGCCAGCAGCTTAGGGAGGGACAATGAGCAGTTCTTC.

This clone was counted only a few times. The chain joins TRBV4-1 to TRBJ2-6; tentatively, D is TRBD1 (6 bases). This CDR3 contains 17 residues. The germline V gene encodes CDR1 MGHRA and CDR2 YSYEKL. The ends were cut back, 5 bases at V and 0 bases at J, with 14 bases in the middle. The CDR3 sequence: CASSVRDTSSGANVLTF. The CDR3 DNA sequence: TGCGCCAGCAGCGTACGGGACACAAGCTCTGGGGCCAACGTCCTGACTTTC.

This clone was seen a few times. The gene calls are TRBV4-3 and TRBJ2-3; 7 bases fit TRBD2. The V gene's germline CDR1 is LGHNA and CDR2 YSLEER. The CDR3 consists of 14 residues. After removal of 4 bases from V and 1 base from J, the junction contained 2 bases not matched to a gene. CDR3 residues: CASSREGGTDTQYF. The CDR3 nucleotides read TGCGCCAGCAGCCGGGAGGGTGGCACAGATACGCAGTATTTT.

This clone was seen a handful of times. The chain is built from TRBV25-1 and TRBJ2-3; 8 positions match TRBD1. J lost 6 bases, V lost 3 bases, and 5 bases had no gene match. The length of the CDR3 is 14 residues. Germline V gene lookup returns CDR1 MGHDK and CDR2 SYGVNS. CDR3 DNA sequence: TGTGCCAGCAGTGAGGACAGGGCTCGGGATACGCAGTATTTT. This codes for CASSEDRARDTQYF.

There are a few counts of this clone. This chain connects TRBV14 to TRBJ1-2; 7 nucleotides match TRBD1. Germline assignment: CDR1 SGHDN and CDR2 FVKESK. With V trimmed by 4 bases and J by 7 bases, 9 bases remained unmatched. The CDR3 is 14 amino acids. The CDR3: CASSRRDSHIGYTF. DNA of the CDR3: TGTGCCAGCAGCCGGAGGGACAGCCATATTGGCTACACCTTC.

This clone was found a few times. This chain joins TRBV18 and TRBJ2-3, with 8 bases matching TRBD1. J was trimmed by 3 bases and V by 6 bases; bases with no gene match: 14. The length of the CDR3 is 17 residues. Germline CDR1 reads KGHSH; CDR2 reads LQKENI. CDR3 sequence: CASSSSVGTGPTDTQYF. The CDR3 DNA reads TGTGCCAGCTCGTCGAGCGTGGGGACAGGACCTACAGATACGCAGTATTTT.

This clone was observed a few times. This specimen includes other DNA sequences encoding the same CDR3. The chain has TRBV30 and TRBJ1-1; TRBD1 aligns across 9 bases. CDR3 length: 13 residues. CDR1 GTSNPN and CDR2 SVGIG come from the germline V gene (reference sequence). V lost 5 bases, J lost 1 base, and 2 bases stayed unmatched. Here the CDR3 reads CAWSGQGNTEAFF. As DNA, the CDR3 is TGTGCCTGGTCGGGACAGGGGAACACTGAAGCTTTCTTT.

The chain carries TRBV4-1 and TRBJ2-5, with D uncertain. Looked up from germline, CDR1 is MGHRA and CDR2 is YSYEKL. The CDR3 consists of 16 residues. Trimming removed 1 base at V and 2 bases at J, with 14 bases between. The CDR3 nucleotides read TGCGCCAGCAGCCAAGGGTTCGCAGCGCTGCAAGAGACCCAGTACTTC. Translation: CASSQGFAALQETQYF.

The gene calls are TRBV5-1 and TRBJ1-1; D is ambiguous. Germline CDR1 and CDR2: SGHRS and YFSETQ. V was pared by 0 bases and J by 2 bases, with 5 bases between. This CDR3 is built from 13 residues. The CDR3 spells CASSLAFNTEAFF. CDR3 nucleotides: TGCGCCAGCAGCTTGGCTTTTAACACTGAAGCTTTCTTT.

Worth noting for this clone: In the same sample, other DNA sequences code for this CDR3. The chain couples TRBV28 to TRBJ2-7, with D possibly matching TRBD2 (5 bases). Trimming cost V 5 bases and J 0 bases, with 5 bases left between them. Germline values: CDR1 MDHEN, CDR2 SYDVKM. CDR3 length equals 12 residues. The CDR3 DNA is TGTGCCAGCAGTAGCGGCTCCTACGAGCAGTACTTC. Translated, it gives CASSSGSYEQYF.

This rearrangement joins TRBV5-6 to TRBJ1-2, with 8 bases aligning to TRBD1. Germline V gene sequence: CDR1 SGHDT, CDR2 YYEEEE. The ends lost 0 bases at V and 7 bases at J; junction bases unmatched: 5. The CDR3 consists of 14 residues. The CDR3 DNA is TGTGCCAGCAGCTTGGGGGGACAGGAAAGTGGCTACACCTTC. Protein product: CASSLGGQESGYTF.

This chain connects TRBV28 to TRBJ2-1; possibly TRBD2 for D (6 bases). The CDR3 runs 14 residues. CDR1 is MDHEN, CDR2 SYDVKM, per germline. V was trimmed by 7 bases and J by 8 bases, leaving 18 bases between them. This chain's CDR3 is CASTAGSVRDEQFF. CDR3 nucleotides: TGTGCCAGCACCGCGGGGTCGGTAAGGGATGAGCAGTTCTTC.

The chain has TRBV5-1 and TRBJ2-1; D is perhaps TRBD1 (5 bases). CDR1 is SGHRS and CDR2 is YFSETQ in the germline V gene. The CDR3 consists of 17 residues. Trimming removed 4 bases at V and 0 bases at J, with 17 bases between. CDR3 in DNA: TGCGCCAGCAGCCCCTTGGGGCGGCCTAGCTCCTACAATGAGCAGTTCTTC. Translating gives CASSPLGRPSSYNEQFF.

The chain recombines TRBV5-1 with TRBJ2-5, with 9 positions matching TRBD1. V lost 4 bases to trimming and J lost 5 bases; unmatched junction nucleotides: 9. The CDR3 covers 15 residues. Germline V gene data show CDR1 as SGHRS and CDR2 as YFSETQ. CDR3 amino acids: CASSTGQGLSETQYF. CDR3 nucleotides: TGCGCCAGCAGCACCGGACAGGGGTTATCGGAGACCCAGTACTTC.

The chain joins TRBV29-1 to TRBJ2-1; D possibly corresponds to TRBD1 (6 bases). This CDR3 contains 16 residues. V lost 3 bases to trimming and J lost 2 bases, with 17 bases between them. Germline assignment: CDR1 SQVTM and CDR2 ANQGSEA. The CDR3 reads CSVDSPDRLTYNEQFF. CDR3 bases: TGCAGCGTTGACAGCCCAGACAGGTTAACCTACAATGAGCAGTTCTTC.

Notes on this clone: The same CDR3 also results from other DNA sequences found in this sample. The V and J genes are TRBV7-2 and TRBJ2-5; weak D call: TRBD1 (5 bases). Germline V lookup: CDR1 SGHTA, CDR2 FQGNSA. V dropped 1 base and J dropped 1 base, with 7 bases sitting between them. The CDR3 consists of 14 residues. The CDR3 bases are TGTGCCAGCAGCTTAGGGGGCAGCCAAGAGACCCAGTACTTC. The encoded protein is CASSLGGSQETQYF. The full variable domain, completed using reference TRBV7-2 and TRBJ2-5, is GAGVSQSPSNKVTEKGKDVELRCDPISGHTALYWYRQSLGQGLEFLIYFQGNSAPDKSGLPSDRFSAERTGGSVSTLTIQRTQQEDSAVYLCASSLGGSQETQYFGPGTRLLVL.